The entry below describes one T cell receptor (beta chain). Its binding antigen is unknown. Base qualities are not at hand, and no much larger clone is one base apart. To demonstrate the VDJtools post-analysis software, TCR beta repertoires were profiled from the peripheral blood of over ten young patients with multiple sclerosis. The multiple sclerosis patients were children and adolescents between roughly 6 and 16 years of age. Libraries were made using PCR. Instrument used: Illumina HiSeq 2500. To reduce PCR and sequencing biases, unique molecular identifiers were built into the TCR beta cDNA libraries. Every 1 to 10 million input T cells yielded roughly 0.5 million cDNA molecules, meaning each molecule approximated one T cell. Patient libraries were prepared and sequenced with the same protocol used for the earlier healthy control dataset. Within a given batch, samples were prepared together, multiplexed and sequenced on the same HiSeq lane. From the authors' description of their analysis: MIGEC handled the raw barcoded reads, throwing out single-read molecular identifier groups before consensus assembly and CDR3 extraction. VDJtools was used for post-analysis of the clonotype tables, and diversity was normalized by down-sampling every dataset to the size of the smallest sample. In repertoire overlap clustering, CDR3 amino acid sequences, but not nucleotide sequences, were matched to correct batch-related cross-sample contamination. TCRdb trimmed the raw reads at Q25, called clones with MiXCR and kept productive beta chains. Each entry merges the rows of one CDR3 protein and shows their most common DNA and genes. The authors' filters were not applied to this entry. A total of roughly 540,000 distinct CDR3 sequences appear in this sample, 34% of them only once. In total, the top ten clones hold around 5.9% of the sample.

This specimen comes from a study of post-analysis software for immune sequencing data (dated by TCRdb to about 2015). Study-wide context: Relapsing-remitting, secondary progressive and progressive-relapsing multiple sclerosis were recorded as disease courses, and subtype annotation was lacking for some patients. Patient repertoires were compared against roughly 10 previously published healthy control repertoires from donors aged roughly 6 to 26 years. A subset of samples was prepared in parallel using single-end sample barcoding, then pooled and co-amplified after Illumina adapter ligation.

The investigation overall reported the following: Normalized Chao1 diversity was significantly lower in multiple sclerosis patients than controls, suggesting substantial peripheral T-cell clonal expansion. Direct clustering with F measure revealed strong co-clustering of samples prepared in the same batch, which led to a batch-effect correction. The control group was slightly older than the multiple sclerosis patient group.

Sequenced material: blood. This TCR was recovered from a girl aged 2-17 years with multiple sclerosis.

CDR3 reads: CASSPRGRDQPQHF. The DNA sequence reads TGTGCCAGCTCCCCCCGGGGTAGGGATCAGCCCCAGCATTTT. Recombination joined TRBV6-1 with TRBJ1-5; too little of a D gene remains to name it. Reading from cysteine to phenylalanine, the CDR3 counts 14 amino acids. Only CDR3 DNA is held: 42 bases, read in frame from base 1. CDR1 and CDR2, per the germline V gene, are MNHNS and SASEGT. The junction carries 16 bases between V and J, which are trimmed by 8 bases and 5 bases respectively.